This TCR beta chain appears in the sequencing data of a study of T cell repertoires in cytomegalovirus infection. The CDR3 runs 16 residues. With 2 bases removed from V and 5 bases from J, the gap between germline ends came to 18 bases. CDR1 and CDR2 (germline): SEHNR, FQNEAQ (reference sequence). This clonotype was observed a handful of times. TCRdb independently ran MiXCR on the reads; one entry per CDR3 protein. The table records fewer than 300,000 distinct CDR3 sequences, over 20% of them present only once. The sequenced sample consisted of PBMCs. The sequence derives from a human donor in good health (CMV status not recorded). Some clones in this sample may be carry-over from other donors' samples. The V gene is TRBV7-9, the J gene TRBJ2-5; D perhaps matches TRBD2 (6 bases). CDR3 protein: CASSLRRGIGVETQYF. The CDR3 region has the DNA TGTGCCAGCAGCTTACGACGGGGGATTGGAGTGGAGACCCAGTACTTC. Full variable domain (outside the CDR3, taken from reference TRBV7-9 and TRBJ2-5): DTGVSQNPRHKITKRGQNVTFRCDPISEHNRLYWYRQTLGQGPEFLTYFQNEAQLEKSRLLSDRFSAERPKGSFSTLEIQRTEQGDSAMYLCASSLRRGIGVETQYFGPGTRLLVL.